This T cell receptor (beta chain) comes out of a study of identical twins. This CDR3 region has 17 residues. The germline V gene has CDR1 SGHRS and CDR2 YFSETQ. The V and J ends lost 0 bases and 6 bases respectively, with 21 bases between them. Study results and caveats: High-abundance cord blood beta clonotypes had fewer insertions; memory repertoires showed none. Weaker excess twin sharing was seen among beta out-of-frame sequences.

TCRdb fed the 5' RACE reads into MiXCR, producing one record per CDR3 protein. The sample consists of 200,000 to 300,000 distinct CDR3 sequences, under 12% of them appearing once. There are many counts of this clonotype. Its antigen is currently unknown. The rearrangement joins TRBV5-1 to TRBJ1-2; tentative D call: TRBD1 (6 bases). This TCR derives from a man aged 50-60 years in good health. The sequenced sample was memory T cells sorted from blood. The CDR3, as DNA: TGCGCCAGCAGCTTGGTTCTCGGGACACCTTTCGACCATGGCTACACCTTC. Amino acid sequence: CASSLVLGTPFDHGYTF.